The source of this T cell receptor beta chain is a study of T cell responses to AZD1222 COVID-19 vaccine. On the study more broadly: Pooling of second doses given at about 4 or about 12 weeks was done. Findings of the study overall: Recipients of two AZD1222 doses showed rising Spike-specific TCR breadth and depth. The peak T cell response came first, and repertoires were sampled only after it.

The protocol was immunoSEQ multiplex PCR, while the TCRdb copy is restricted to in-frame clones and leaves out a portion. The top ten hold 2.5% to 4% of the sample, which has about 130,000 clones, 93% seen once. Concerning this clone itself: Its specificity is unknown.

Germline-derived CDR1 and CDR2 are SGHVS and FQNEAQ. The ends lost 4 bases at V and 2 bases at J; junction bases unmatched: 10. This CDR3 comprises 17 residues. The clonotype comes from an adult in good health. The chain is built from TRBV7-8 and TRBJ2-2; the match to TRBD2 covers 7 bases. The source material was peripheral blood, sampled on day 0 of AZD1222 vaccination. The CDR3 coding sequence is TGTGCCAGCAGCTCGTCCTGGGGGGGGATAAACACCGGGGAGCTGTTTTTT. Its translation: CASSSSWGGINTGELFF.